This record concerns one TCR beta chain sequence. The antigen is undetermined. Only in-frame clones appear in the TCRdb table, and some are missing; sequencing was by immunoSEQ multiplex PCR. The table includes about 1,900,000 clones, just under 95% detected once. The data belong to a study of shared clonotypes between healthy human individuals. Study at large: Three plates were used per donor for CD4 naive, three for CD4 memory, two for CD8 naive and one for CD8 memory.

Study results and caveats: The sharing of 4.5% to 5% of naive CD4 clonotypes was seen across several donors.

Naive CD8 cells were CD45RO-negative, positively selected for CCR7, excluding terminally differentiated effector memory CD45RA+ cells. Per the germline V gene, CDR1 is LNHNV and CDR2 is YYDKDF (reference sequence). Between the trimmed V and J ends, which lost 0 bases and 3 bases, there was a span of 12 bases. There are 16 residues in the CDR3. Sequencing was done on a sample of naive CD8+ T cells sorted from blood. This receptor was identified in a man between 18 and 29 years old in good health. The gene calls are TRBV15 and TRBJ1-3; D not resolved. The chain's CDR3 is CATSRDGEGDGNTIYF. DNA of the CDR3: TGTGCCACCAGCAGAGATGGGGAAGGCGATGGAAACACCATATATTTT.